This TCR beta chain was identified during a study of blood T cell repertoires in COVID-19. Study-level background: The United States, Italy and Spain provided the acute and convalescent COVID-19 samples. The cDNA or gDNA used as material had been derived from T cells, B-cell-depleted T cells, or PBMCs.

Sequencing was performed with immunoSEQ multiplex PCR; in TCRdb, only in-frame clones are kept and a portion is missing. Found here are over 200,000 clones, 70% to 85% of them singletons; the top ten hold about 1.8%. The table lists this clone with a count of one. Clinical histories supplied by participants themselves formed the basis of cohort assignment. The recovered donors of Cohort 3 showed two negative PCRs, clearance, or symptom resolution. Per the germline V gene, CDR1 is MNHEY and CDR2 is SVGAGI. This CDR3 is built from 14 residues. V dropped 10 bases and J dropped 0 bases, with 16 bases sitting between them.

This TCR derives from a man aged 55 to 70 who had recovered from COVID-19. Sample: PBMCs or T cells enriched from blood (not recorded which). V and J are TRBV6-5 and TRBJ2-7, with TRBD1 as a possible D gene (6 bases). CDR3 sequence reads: CATRQGRNSYEQYF. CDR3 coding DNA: TGTGCCACCCGCCAGGGGAGAAACTCCTACGAGCAGTACTTC.